These 18 T cell receptor beta chains were sequenced from one sample in a study of blood T cell repertoires in COVID-19. Sequencing used immunoSEQ multiplex PCR; TCRdb keeps in-frame clones, though not all of them. The sample has around 250,000 clones; around 86% are singletons. The sample consisted of peripheral blood. These receptors were taken from an older man with acute or convalescent COVID-19.

J is TRBJ1-5 and V is TRBV6-5; 7 bases line up with TRBD1. Germline assignment: CDR1 MNHEY and CDR2 SVGAGI. With 5 bases clipped from V and 5 bases from J, the junction kept 9 bases outside the gene matches. CDR3 length equals 15 residues. The CDR3 protein is CASSSTGVVDQPQHF. CDR3 DNA sequence: TGTGCCAGCAGTAGCACAGGGGTCGTGGATCAGCCCCAGCATTTT.

The V and J genes are TRBV3-1 (or the pseudogene TRBV3-2) and TRBJ1-3; TRBD1 is a possible D gene (5 bases). Deletions cut 0 bases from V and 0 bases from J, with 9 bases between. The germline gives CDR1 LGHDT, CDR2 YNNKEL (reference sequence). The CDR3 is 16 residues long. In DNA form, the CDR3 reads TGTGCCAGCAGCCAAGAGAGGACATTCTCTGGAAACACCATATATTTT. It codes for CASSQERTFSGNTIYF.

This chain uses TRBV2 with TRBJ1-5, with 8 bases lining up with TRBD1. Unmatched junction bases numbered 5, after V lost 5 bases and J lost 5 bases. The CDR3 is 14 amino acids. The germline gives CDR1 SNHLY, CDR2 FYNNEI. As DNA, the CDR3 is TGTGCCAGCAGTCCCGGGACAGGTTATCAGCCCCAGCATTTT. Amino acid sequence: CASSPGTGYQPQHF.

The chain couples TRBV5-1 to TRBJ1-3; perhaps TRBD1 as D (6 bases). The V end lost 4 bases, the J end lost 0 bases, and 14 bases lay between the germline ends. The CDR3 extends over 16 amino acids. Germline V gene data show CDR1 as SGHRS and CDR2 as YFSETQ. CDR3: CASSLETGRSGNTIYF. DNA of the CDR3: TGCGCCAGCAGCCTAGAGACAGGACGCTCTGGAAACACCATATATTTT.

The chain recombines TRBV6-1 with TRBJ2-3; D is unresolved. This CDR3 region has 15 residues. V was pared by 0 bases and J by 3 bases, with 10 bases between. Germline CDR1 reads MNHNS; CDR2 reads SASEGT. The CDR3 loop is CASSEAPETTDTQYF. The CDR3 DNA reads TGTGCCAGCAGTGAAGCGCCGGAGACGACAGATACGCAGTATTTT.

This clone was observed a few times. V gene TRBV5-1 combines with J gene TRBJ1-2, with 8 positions matching TRBD1. The CDR3 consists of 13 residues. In germline, CDR1 is SGHRS, CDR2 YFSETQ. V shed 5 bases and J 6 bases; nucleotides not matched to a gene: 6. The CDR3 is CASRQTGVDGYTF. The DNA for the CDR3 is TGCGCCAGCAGGCAGACAGGGGTCGATGGCTACACCTTC.

This chain uses TRBV7-8 with TRBJ2-3; TRBD1 might be the D (6 bases). The V and J ends lost 4 bases and 4 bases respectively, with 21 bases between them. Germline V gene data show CDR1 as SGHVS and CDR2 as FQNEAQ. The CDR3 has 17 amino acids. DNA of the CDR3: TGTGCCAGCAGCTCGCAGGGGATCACCGCCGGTTCAGATACGCAGTATTTT. Translation gives CASSSQGITAGSDTQYF. Complete variable domain (other parts from reference TRBV7-8 and TRBJ2-3): GAGVSQSPRYKVAKRGQDVALRCDPISGHVSLFWYQQALGQGPEFLTYFQNEAQLDKSGLPSDRFFAERPEGSVSTLKIQRTQQEDSAVYLCASSSQGITAGSDTQYFGPGTRLTVL.

The chain couples TRBV29-1 to TRBJ2-7; 9 bases are shared with TRBD1. V was clipped by 5 bases and J by 5 bases; unmatched bases: 7. This CDR3 is built from 13 residues. The germline gives CDR1 SQVTM, CDR2 ANQGSEA. The CDR3 DNA follows: TGCAGCGTTCCGGGACAGGGTTCCCACGAGCAGTACTTC. Translated: CSVPGQGSHEQYF.

This clone was observed a single time. The V and J genes are TRBV5-6 and TRBJ1-4; possible D gene TRBD1, 6 bases. The CDR3 runs 15 residues. The V end was cut by 2 bases, the J end by 6 bases, with 14 bases between. The germline gives CDR1 SGHDT, CDR2 YYEEEE. CDR3 amino acids: CASSLVGGGHEKLFF. CDR3 coding DNA: TGTGCCAGCAGCTTAGTTGGGGGCGGACATGAAAAACTGTTTTTT.

The sample holds one count of this clone. This chain connects TRBV6-1 to TRBJ2-1; 9 nucleotides line up with TRBD2. CDR3 length: 17 residues. The germline gives CDR1 MNHNS, CDR2 SASEGT. With 0 bases clipped from V and 14 bases from J, the junction kept 17 bases outside the gene matches. The CDR3 loop reads CASSEAPGAASGEQEFF. The CDR3 DNA follows: TGTGCCAGCAGTGAAGCTCCGGGGGCGGCTAGCGGGGAGCAGGAGTTCTTC.

This rearrangement joins TRBV10-1 to TRBJ1-6; tentatively, D is TRBD1 (6 bases). Germline values: CDR1 WNHNN, CDR2 SYGVQD (reference sequence). Trimming stripped 10 bases from V and 7 bases from J, with 14 bases between. The CDR3 is 13 amino acids. The CDR3 here is CATNREKNSPLHF. DNA for the CDR3: TGCGCCACCAACAGGGAAAAAAATTCACCCCTCCACTTT.

The CDR3 here is CASSLVGQGAPNEKLFF. The CDR3 coding sequence is TGTGCCAGCAGCTTAGTGGGACAGGGGGCGCCAAATGAAAAACTGTTTTTT. V is TRBV7-2 and J is TRBJ1-4, with 12 bases lining up with TRBD1. The CDR3 spans 17 residues. The V gene end was trimmed by 1 base and the J gene end by 5 bases; junction bases not matched to a gene: 5. Germline V lookup: CDR1 SGHTA, CDR2 FQGNSA.

This clone was recorded once. The rearrangement joins TRBV7-3 to TRBJ2-3; 7 nucleotides agree with TRBD2. Germline V CDR1 and CDR2: SGHTA, FQGTGA. The trim removed 1 base at V and 6 bases at J, leaving 13 bases unmatched. This CDR3 region has 17 residues. CDR3 bases: TGTGCCAGCAGCTTAAGAGCGTGGGAGGGTACACGGGATACGCAGTATTTT. Encoded protein: CASSLRAWEGTRDTQYF.

This clone was seen only a few times. The chain recombines TRBV9 with TRBJ1-2, with TRBD1 as a possible D gene (5 bases). V dropped 0 bases and J dropped 4 bases, with 13 bases sitting between them. Germline CDR1 reads SGDLS; CDR2 reads YYNGEE. The CDR3 runs to 15 residues. The CDR3 spells CASSVDGGRSYGYTF. DNA for the CDR3: TGTGCCAGCAGCGTAGACGGGGGACGGTCCTATGGCTACACCTTC.

The CDR3 protein is CASKNGGTEAFF. The CDR3, as DNA: TGTGCCAGTAAAAACGGGGGGACTGAAGCTTTCTTT. This chain links TRBV6-4 with TRBJ1-1, with D possibly TRBD1 on 5 matching bases. V was cut by 9 bases and J by 5 bases, with 13 bases left in between. Germline V gives CDR1 MRHNA, CDR2 SNTAGT. The CDR3 has 12 amino acids.

The chain couples TRBV7-3 to TRBJ1-1; D perhaps matches TRBD1 (6 bases). V was pared by 5 bases and J by 3 bases, with 16 bases between. CDR1 and CDR2 from the germline V gene are SGHTA and FQGTGA. The CDR3 extends over 15 amino acids. CDR3 bases: TGTGCCAGCAGCCCCAGCGTGGGGGCCTACACTGAAGCTTTCTTT. This translates into CASSPSVGAYTEAFF.

The chain recombines TRBV6-6 with TRBJ2-3; 12 bases line up with TRBD2. The CDR3 extends over 21 amino acids. V shed 6 bases, J shed 2 bases, and the junction held 21 bases outside the gene matches. Germline CDR1 and CDR2: MNHNY and SVGAGI (reference sequence). The CDR3 spells CASSPGTGVLTSGSYTDTQYF. The CDR3 nucleotides read TGTGCCAGCAGCCCCGGGACAGGAGTCTTGACTAGCGGGAGCTACACAGATACGCAGTATTTT.

The chain uses TRBV18 and TRBJ2-7; D may be TRBD1 (6 bases). Trimming took 1 base from V and 4 from J, leaving 14 bases between them. The CDR3 covers 15 residues. CDR1 is KGHSH, CDR2 LQKENI, per germline. The CDR3 is CASSPRPTGTYEQYF. The CDR3 DNA sequence: TGTGCCAGCTCACCACGCCCCACAGGGACATACGAGCAGTACTTC.